The 20 T cell receptor beta chains reported below all come from one sample, sequenced in a study of cytomegalovirus exposure and HLA in healthy donors. The method was immunoSEQ multiplex PCR; TCRdb's version includes in-frame clones alone and lacks a portion of them. Here the sample spans roughly 50,000 clones, around 90% being singletons. The sample was PBMCs. Receptors originate from a woman aged 18-30 years in good health and CMV-seropositive.

The rearrangement joins TRBV9 to TRBJ2-3, with 11 bases fitting TRBD2. Germline-derived CDR1 and CDR2 are SGDLS and YYNGEE. V gave up 4 bases and J gave up 5 bases; unmatched junction bases: 9. CDR3 length equals 16 residues. The chain's CDR3 is CASSPEGSGGVDTQYF. The CDR3 nucleotides are TGTGCCAGCAGCCCCGAAGGTAGCGGGGGGGTAGATACGCAGTATTTT.

This rearrangement joins TRBV4-3 to TRBJ2-7, with 12 bases lining up with TRBD1. J lost 7 bases, V lost 1 base, and 14 bases had no gene match. Germline CDR1 reads LGHNA; CDR2 reads YSLEER. The CDR3 extends over 18 amino acids. As DNA, the CDR3 is TGCGCCAGCAGCCAAGGCGGGGGACAGGGGGCCGGGACTAGAGAGCAGTACTTC. Residues: CASSQGGGQGAGTREQYF.

The chain has TRBV9 and TRBJ1-3, with D maybe TRBD1 (6 bases). Trimming took off 0 bases at V and 0 bases at J, with 13 bases between the two ends. In germline, CDR1 is SGDLS, CDR2 YYNGEE. The CDR3 runs to 17 residues. The CDR3 DNA is TGTGCCAGCAGCGTAGAGTCCGGACAGTTCTCTGGAAACACCATATATTTT. It is translated as CASSVESGQFSGNTIYF.

A single count supports this clone. J is TRBJ2-1 and V is TRBV5-1, with TRBD1 matching 9 bases. Trimming took 3 bases from V and 8 from J; bases not matched to a gene: 6. CDR3 length equals 14 residues. Germline loops: CDR1 SGHRS, CDR2 YFSETQ. The CDR3 nucleotides read TGCGCCAGCAGCTCAGGACAGGGGACACATGAGCAGTTCTTC. Translated, it gives CASSSGQGTHEQFF. Full variable domain (rest looked up from reference TRBV5-1 and TRBJ2-1): KAGVTQTPRYLIKTRGQQVTLSCSPISGHRSVSWYQQTPGQGLQFLFEYFSETQRNKGNFPGRFSGRQFSNSRSEMNVSTLELGDSALYLCASSSGQGTHEQFFGPGTRLTVL.

The chain combines TRBV28 with TRBJ2-3; 8 bases fit TRBD2. This CDR3 has 15 residues. CDR1 is MDHEN, CDR2 SYDVKM, per germline. V shed 7 bases and J 2 bases; nucleotides not matched to a gene: 8. The CDR3 protein is CASNGSGGPTDTQYF. Written as DNA, the CDR3 is TGTGCCAGCAATGGGTCGGGGGGGCCCACAGATACGCAGTATTTT.

The genes are TRBV6-5 and TRBJ2-7, with 7 nucleotides matching TRBD2. J was trimmed by 4 bases and V by 7 bases; bases with no gene match: 13. The CDR3 runs to 15 residues. Germline CDR1 and CDR2: MNHEY and SVGAGI. CDR3 DNA sequence: TGTGCCAGCACCGAACGCTTCTCGGGAGGATACGAGCAGTACTTC. It specifies CASTERFSGGYEQYF.

The J gene is TRBJ2-7, the V gene TRBV28; tentatively, D is TRBD1 (5 bases). V lost 6 bases to trimming and J lost 0 bases, with 15 bases between them. This CDR3 has 15 amino acids. Germline CDR1 reads MDHEN; CDR2 reads SYDVKM. Written as DNA, the CDR3 is TGTGCCAGCAGCCAGGGTTTTTCTAGCTCCTACGAGCAGTACTTC. Translating gives CASSQGFSSSYEQYF.

The CDR3 sequence is CASSPGGDHYGYTF. The CDR3 bases are TGTGCCAGCAGCCCCGGCGGGGACCACTATGGCTACACCTTC. The chain couples TRBV7-9 to TRBJ1-2; perhaps TRBD1 as D (5 bases). This CDR3 contains 14 residues. Germline V gene sequence: CDR1 SEHNR, CDR2 FQNEAQ (reference sequence). V was pared by 5 bases and J by 3 bases, with 13 bases between.

The genes are TRBV29-1 and TRBJ1-4; perhaps TRBD1 as D (5 bases). CDR1 SQVTM and CDR2 ANQGSEA come from the germline V gene. V was cut by 1 base and J by 7 bases, with 13 bases left in between. This CDR3 spans 14 amino acids. For the CDR3, the DNA is TGCAGCGTTGAAGCCCCGGGGGTCGCTGAAAAACTGTTTTTT. This gives the protein CSVEAPGVAEKLFF.

The chain couples TRBV9 to TRBJ2-3, with a tentative D call TRBD1 (5 bases). This CDR3 region has 14 residues. The germline V gene has CDR1 SGDLS and CDR2 YYNGEE. Deletions cut 6 bases from V and 3 bases from J, with 14 bases between. The CDR3 nucleotides are TGTGCCAGCAATAGGGGCTTAGGTACAGATACGCAGTATTTT. This sequence encodes CASNRGLGTDTQYF.

The rearrangement joins TRBV6-5 to TRBJ1-5, with 9 bases that match TRBD1. Trimming at V came to 6 bases and at J to 7 bases, leaving 4 bases not matched to a gene. Germline V gives CDR1 MNHEY, CDR2 SVGAGI. The CDR3 is 13 residues long. The chain's CDR3 is CASSPTGGQPQHF. The CDR3 nucleotides read TGTGCCAGCAGCCCAACAGGGGGCCAGCCCCAGCATTTT.

The gene calls are TRBV7-9 and TRBJ1-1; D uncertain. This CDR3 has 12 residues. Germline V lookup: CDR1 SEHNR, CDR2 FQNEAQ (reference sequence). V lost 4 bases and J 5 bases, leaving 8 bases between the germline ends. CDR3 nucleotide sequence: TGTGCCAGCAGCTCCGCCGGGACTGAAGCTTTCTTT. As protein: CASSSAGTEAFF.

This rearrangement joins TRBV7-3 to TRBJ1-1; D is undetermined. CDR1 and CDR2 from the germline V gene are SGHTA and FQGTGA. The CDR3 length is 16 residues. V was pared by 5 bases and J by 1 base, with 17 bases between. The CDR3 nucleotides are TGTGCCAGCAGCCCTTGCTCTAGCAGAGGGAACACTGAAGCTTTCTTT. It translates to CASSPCSSRGNTEAFF.

The chain has TRBV2 and TRBJ1-1, with TRBD1 matching 8 bases. The germline CDR1 and CDR2 sequences are SNHLY and FYNNEI. The V and J ends lost 8 bases and 4 bases, in that order; junction bases with no gene match: 12. The CDR3 sequence is 15 residues long. CDR3 DNA sequence: TGTGCCAGCGGGGACCACTACAGGGGGAGCACTGAAGCTTTCTTT. Its protein is CASGDHYRGSTEAFF.

The chain couples TRBV6-1 to TRBJ1-1, with a weak D call TRBD1 (5 bases). Germline-derived CDR1 and CDR2 are MNHNS and SASEGT. V lost 2 bases and J lost 9, with 10 bases in between. The CDR3 is 12 residues long. As DNA, the CDR3 is TGTGCCAGCAGTGAACAGGGTCTGAAAGCTTTCTTT. Its protein is CASSEQGLKAFF.

This rearrangement joins TRBV5-4 to TRBJ1-1; 9 positions agree with TRBD1. V lost 4 bases to trimming and J lost 0 bases; unmatched junction nucleotides: 7. The CDR3 sequence is 16 residues long. Germline CDR1 is SGHNT and CDR2 is YYREEE (reference sequence). CDR3 DNA sequence: TGTGCCAGCAGCCAGACCCGGGACAGGGTGAACACTGAAGCTTTCTTT. Amino acids: CASSQTRDRVNTEAFF.

The V call is TRBV4-3, the J call TRBJ1-2; unclear D gene. The V and J ends lost 0 bases and 4 bases respectively, with 12 bases between them. This CDR3 has 15 residues. Germline V lookup: CDR1 LGHNA, CDR2 YSLEER. CDR3 DNA: TGCGCCAGCAGCCAAGACGCGATTCTCGGCTATGGCTACACCTTC. It specifies CASSQDAILGYGYTF.

The CDR3 sequence: CASSSQGNANQPQHF. CDR3 bases: TGTGCCAGCAGCTCACAGGGGAACGCCAATCAGCCCCAGCATTTT. This sequence joins TRBV7-2 and TRBJ1-5, with 7 bases aligning to TRBD1. CDR1 SGHTA and CDR2 FQGNSA come from the germline V gene. V lost 4 bases, J lost 3 bases, and 6 bases stayed unmatched. The CDR3 totals 15 residues. The full variable domain, its missing parts supplied by reference TRBV7-2 and TRBJ1-5, is GAGVSQSPSNKVTEKGKDVELRCDPISGHTALYWYRQSLGQGLEFLIYFQGNSAPDKSGLPSDRFSAERTGGSVSTLTIQRTQQEDSAVYLCASSSQGNANQPQHFGDGTRLSIL.

This sequence joins TRBV5-4 and TRBJ2-1, with 13 positions matching TRBD2. From germline, CDR1 is SGHNT and CDR2 YYREEE (reference sequence). After removal of 0 bases from V and 4 bases from J, the junction contained 7 bases not matched to a gene. The CDR3 sequence is 18 residues long. CDR3 bases: TGTGCCAGCAGCTTGGTACTAGCGGGGGGGCGTAGGTACAATGAGCAGTTCTTC. Translating it yields CASSLVLAGGRRYNEQFF. Combining the CDR3 with reference TRBV5-4 and TRBJ2-1 gives the whole variable domain ETGVTQSPTHLIKTRGQQVTLRCSSQSGHNTVSWYQQALGQGPQFIFQYYREEENGRGNFPPRFSGLQFPNYSSELNVNALELDDSALYLCASSLVLAGGRRYNEQFFGPGTRLTVL.

This chain links TRBV4-2 with TRBJ2-6; tentatively, D is TRBD1 (6 bases). There are 16 residues in the CDR3. Germline V gene data show CDR1 as LGHNA and CDR2 as YNFKEQ. V was shortened by 0 bases and J by 3 bases, with 9 bases between the two germline ends. The CDR3 loop is CASSQEGAGGANVLTF. As DNA, the CDR3 is TGTGCCAGCAGCCAAGAGGGGGCAGGTGGGGCCAACGTCCTGACTTTC.